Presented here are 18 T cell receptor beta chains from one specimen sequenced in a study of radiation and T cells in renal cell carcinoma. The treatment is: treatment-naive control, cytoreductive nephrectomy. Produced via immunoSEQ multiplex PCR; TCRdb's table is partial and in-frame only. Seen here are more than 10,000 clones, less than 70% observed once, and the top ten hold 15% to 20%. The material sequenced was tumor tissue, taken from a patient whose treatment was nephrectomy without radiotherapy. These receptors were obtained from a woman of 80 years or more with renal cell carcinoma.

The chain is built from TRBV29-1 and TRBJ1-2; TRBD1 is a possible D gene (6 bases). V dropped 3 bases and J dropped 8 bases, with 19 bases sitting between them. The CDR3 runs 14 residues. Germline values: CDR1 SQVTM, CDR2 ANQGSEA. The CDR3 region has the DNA TGCAGCGTTGAGAAGCCCCCCAGGGGCTCGGGCTACACCTTC. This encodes CSVEKPPRGSGYTF. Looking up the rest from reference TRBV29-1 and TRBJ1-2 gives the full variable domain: SAVISQKPSRDICQRGTSLTIQCQVDSQVTMMFWYRQQPGQSLTLIATANQGSEATYESGFVIDKFPISRPNLTFSTLTVSNMSPEDSSIYLCSVEKPPRGSGYTFGSGTRLTVV.

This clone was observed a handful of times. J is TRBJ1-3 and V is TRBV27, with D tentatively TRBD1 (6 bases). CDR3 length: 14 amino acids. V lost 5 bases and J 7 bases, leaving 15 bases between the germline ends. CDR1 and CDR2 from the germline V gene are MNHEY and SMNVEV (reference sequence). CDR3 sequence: CASSPTGALNTIYF. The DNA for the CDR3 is TGTGCCAGCAGTCCGACGGGGGCTTTGAACACCATATATTTT.

The CDR3 spells CASLGLAKNIQYF. For the CDR3, the DNA is TGTGCCAGTTTAGGGCTAGCCAAAAACATTCAGTACTTC. The V and J genes are TRBV19 and TRBJ2-4; D remains unclear. Trimming removed 8 bases from V and 0 bases from J, with 8 bases in between. Looked up from germline, CDR1 is LNHDA and CDR2 is SQIVND (reference sequence). CDR3 length equals 13 residues.

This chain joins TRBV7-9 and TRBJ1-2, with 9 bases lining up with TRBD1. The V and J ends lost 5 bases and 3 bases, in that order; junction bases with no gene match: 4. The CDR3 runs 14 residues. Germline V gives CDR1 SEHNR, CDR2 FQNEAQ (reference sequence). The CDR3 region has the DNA TGTGCCAGCAGCCCACAGGGGGCGGACTATGGCTACACCTTC. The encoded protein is CASSPQGADYGYTF. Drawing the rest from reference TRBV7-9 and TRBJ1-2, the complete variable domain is DTGVSQNPRHKITKRGQNVTFRCDPISEHNRLYWYRQTLGQGPEFLTYFQNEAQLEKSRLLSDRFSAERPKGSFSTLEIQRTEQGDSAMYLCASSPQGADYGYTFGSGTRLTVV.

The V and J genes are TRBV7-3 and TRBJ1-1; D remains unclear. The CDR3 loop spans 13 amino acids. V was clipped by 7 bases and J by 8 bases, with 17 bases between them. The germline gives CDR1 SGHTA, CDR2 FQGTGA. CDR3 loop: CASNQYISVEAFF. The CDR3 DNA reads TGTGCCAGCAACCAATATATCAGTGTGGAAGCTTTCTTT.

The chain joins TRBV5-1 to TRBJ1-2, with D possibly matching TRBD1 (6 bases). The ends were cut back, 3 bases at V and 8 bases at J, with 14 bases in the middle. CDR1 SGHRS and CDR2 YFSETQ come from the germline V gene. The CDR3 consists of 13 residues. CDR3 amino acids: CASSSLQGYGYTF. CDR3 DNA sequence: TGCGCCAGCAGCTCATTACAGGGCTACGGCTACACCTTC.

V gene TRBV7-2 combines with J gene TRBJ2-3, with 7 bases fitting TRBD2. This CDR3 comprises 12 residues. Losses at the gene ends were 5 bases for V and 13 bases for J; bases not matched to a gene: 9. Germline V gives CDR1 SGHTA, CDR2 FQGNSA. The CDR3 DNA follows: TGTGCCAGCAGCACGCTGGAGGGGACTAAGTATTTT. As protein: CASSTLEGTKYF. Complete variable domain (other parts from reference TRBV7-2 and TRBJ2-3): GAGVSQSPSNKVTEKGKDVELRCDPISGHTALYWYRQSLGQGLEFLIYFQGNSAPDKSGLPSDRFSAERTGGSVSTLTIQRTQQEDSAVYLCASSTLEGTKYFGPGTRLTVL.

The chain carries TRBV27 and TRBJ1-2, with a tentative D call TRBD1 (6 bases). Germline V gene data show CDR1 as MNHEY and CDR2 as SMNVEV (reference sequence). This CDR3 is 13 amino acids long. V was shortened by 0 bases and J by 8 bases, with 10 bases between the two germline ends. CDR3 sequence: CASSLSRGGGYTF. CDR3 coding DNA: TGTGCCAGCAGTTTATCGAGGGGGGGCGGCTACACCTTC.

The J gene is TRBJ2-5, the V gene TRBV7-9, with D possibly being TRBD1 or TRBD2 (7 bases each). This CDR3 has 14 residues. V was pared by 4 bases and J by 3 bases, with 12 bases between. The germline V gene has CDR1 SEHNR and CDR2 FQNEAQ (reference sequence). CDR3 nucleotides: TGTGCCAGCAGCTCACAGGGGAGGGAAGAGACCCAGTACTTC. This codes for CASSSQGREETQYF.

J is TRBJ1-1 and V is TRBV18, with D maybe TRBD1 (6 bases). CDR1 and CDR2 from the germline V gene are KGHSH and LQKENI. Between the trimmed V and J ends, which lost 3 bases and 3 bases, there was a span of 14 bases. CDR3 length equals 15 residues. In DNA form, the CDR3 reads TGTGCCAGCTCACCCAAACAGGGTAGGGACACTGAAGCTTTCTTT. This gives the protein CASSPKQGRDTEAFF. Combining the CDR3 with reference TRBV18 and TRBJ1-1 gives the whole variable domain NAGVMQNPRHLVRRRGQEARLRCSPMKGHSHVYWYRQLPEEGLKFMVYLQKENIIDESGMPKERFSAEFPKEGPSILRIQQVVRGDSAAYFCASSPKQGRDTEAFFGQGTRLTVV.

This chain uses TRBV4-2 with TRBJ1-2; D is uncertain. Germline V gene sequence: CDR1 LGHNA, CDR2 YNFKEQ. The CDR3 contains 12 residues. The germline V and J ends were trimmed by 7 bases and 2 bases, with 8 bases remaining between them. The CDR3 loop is CASTGRNYGYTF. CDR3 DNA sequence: TGTGCCAGCACGGGCCGGAACTATGGCTACACCTTC.

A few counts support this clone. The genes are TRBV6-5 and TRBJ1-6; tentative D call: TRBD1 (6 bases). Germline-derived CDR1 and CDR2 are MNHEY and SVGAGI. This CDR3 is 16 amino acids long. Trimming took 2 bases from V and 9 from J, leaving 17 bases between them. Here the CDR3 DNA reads TGTGCCAGCAGTTACCAGGGGCTCAACGTAGGTTCACCCCTCCACTTT. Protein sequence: CASSYQGLNVGSPLHF.

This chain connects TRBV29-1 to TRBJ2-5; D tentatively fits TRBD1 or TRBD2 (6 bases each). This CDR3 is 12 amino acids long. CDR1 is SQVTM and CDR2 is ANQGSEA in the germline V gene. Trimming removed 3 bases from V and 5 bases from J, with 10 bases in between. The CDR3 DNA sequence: TGCAGCGTTGAGGGGGCGGGGGAGACCCAGTACTTC. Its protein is CSVEGAGETQYF.

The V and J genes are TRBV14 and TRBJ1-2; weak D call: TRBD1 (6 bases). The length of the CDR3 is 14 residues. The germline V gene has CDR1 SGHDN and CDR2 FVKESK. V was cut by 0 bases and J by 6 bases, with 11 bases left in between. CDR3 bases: TGTGCCAGCAGCCAAGAACAGGGCACCCATGGCTACACCTTC. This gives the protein CASSQEQGTHGYTF.

In nucleotides, the CDR3 is TGTGCCAGCAGCCCTATCCGGGGGGCGGATACGCAGTATTTT. Translation: CASSPIRGADTQYF. V usage is TRBV9 and J usage is TRBJ2-3, with D maybe TRBD2 (7 bases). The germline V gene has CDR1 SGDLS and CDR2 YYNGEE. The V end was cut by 4 bases, the J end by 6 bases, with 15 bases between. This CDR3 has 14 residues.

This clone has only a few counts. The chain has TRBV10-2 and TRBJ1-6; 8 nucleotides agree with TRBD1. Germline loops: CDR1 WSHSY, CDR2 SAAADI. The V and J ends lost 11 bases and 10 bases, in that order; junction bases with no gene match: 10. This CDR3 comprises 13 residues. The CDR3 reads CAGRQGWQSPLHF. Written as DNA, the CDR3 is TGCGCCGGTAGACAGGGGTGGCAATCACCCCTCCACTTT.

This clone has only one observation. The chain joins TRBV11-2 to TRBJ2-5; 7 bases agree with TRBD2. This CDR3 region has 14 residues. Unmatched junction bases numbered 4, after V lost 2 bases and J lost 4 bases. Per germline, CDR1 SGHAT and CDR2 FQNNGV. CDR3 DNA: TGTGCCAGCAGCTTACTAGCGGCTCGAGAGACCCAGTACTTC. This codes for CASSLLAARETQYF.

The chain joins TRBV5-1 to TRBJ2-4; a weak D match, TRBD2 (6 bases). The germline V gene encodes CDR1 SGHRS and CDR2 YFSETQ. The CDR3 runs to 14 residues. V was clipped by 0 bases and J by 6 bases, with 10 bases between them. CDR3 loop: CASSLGGARNIQYF. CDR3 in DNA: TGCGCCAGCAGCTTGGGCGGGGCGAGAAACATTCAGTACTTC.